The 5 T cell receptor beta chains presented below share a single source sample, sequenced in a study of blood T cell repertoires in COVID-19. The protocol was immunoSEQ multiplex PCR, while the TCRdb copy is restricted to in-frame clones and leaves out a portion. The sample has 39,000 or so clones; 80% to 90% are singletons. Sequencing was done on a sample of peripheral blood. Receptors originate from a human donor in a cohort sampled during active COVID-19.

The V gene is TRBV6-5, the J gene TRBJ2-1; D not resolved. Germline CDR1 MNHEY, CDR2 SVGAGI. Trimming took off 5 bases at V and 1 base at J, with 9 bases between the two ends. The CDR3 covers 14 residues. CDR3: CASSPRVSYNEQFF. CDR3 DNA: TGTGCCAGCAGTCCTCGGGTGTCCTACAATGAGCAGTTCTTC.

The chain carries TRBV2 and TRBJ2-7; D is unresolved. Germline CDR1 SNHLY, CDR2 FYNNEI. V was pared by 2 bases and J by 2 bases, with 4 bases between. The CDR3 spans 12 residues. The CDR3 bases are TGTGCCAGCAGTGAACTAACCTACGAGCAGTACTTC. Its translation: CASSELTYEQYF.

The CDR3 coding sequence is TGTGCCAGCAGCTCCCTCCGCGACTTTCGAAACACCATATATTTT. This codes for CASSSLRDFRNTIYF. V and J are TRBV11-2 and TRBJ1-3, with D hard to call. Germline loops: CDR1 SGHAT, CDR2 FQNNGV. With 4 bases removed from V and 5 bases from J, the gap between germline ends came to 15 bases. CDR3 length: 15 amino acids.

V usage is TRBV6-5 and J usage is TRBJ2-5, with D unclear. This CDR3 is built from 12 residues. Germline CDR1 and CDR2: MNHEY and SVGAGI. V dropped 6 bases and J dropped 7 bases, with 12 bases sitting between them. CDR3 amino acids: CASRTKRGTQYF. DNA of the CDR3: TGTGCCAGCAGAACTAAGAGAGGGACCCAGTACTTC.

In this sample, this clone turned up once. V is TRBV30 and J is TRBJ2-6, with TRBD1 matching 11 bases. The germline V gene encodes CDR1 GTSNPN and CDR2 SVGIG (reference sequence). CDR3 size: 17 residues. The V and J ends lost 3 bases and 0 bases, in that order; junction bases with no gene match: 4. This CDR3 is CAWRPGQGVSGANVLTF. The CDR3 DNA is TGTGCCTGGAGGCCGGGACAGGGGGTCTCTGGGGCCAACGTCCTGACTTTC.